This T cell receptor (beta chain) was sequenced during a study of CD8 T cells in Susac syndrome. Study at large: Among the sequenced Susac syndrome patients, five or six had active disease while roughly eight were in remission.

RNA amounts of about 0.5 to 1 ug underwent reverse transcription with random hexamers. Multiplex immunoSEQ PCR targeted 54 Vbeta and 13 Jbeta TCR beta segments. TCRdb independently ran MiXCR on the immunoSEQ multiplex PCR reads; one entry per CDR3 protein. The profile shows 150,000 or so distinct CDR3 sequences, roughly 95% of them singletons. The germline gives CDR1 SQVTM, CDR2 ANQGSEA. The V end lost 5 bases, the J end lost 6 bases, and 13 bases lay between the germline ends. The CDR3 extends over 12 amino acids. V and J are TRBV29-1 and TRBJ1-1; D is perhaps TRBD1 (6 bases). This TCR derives from a human donor with Susac syndrome. Sequencing was carried out using CD4+ T cells from PBMCs. CDR3 DNA: TGCAGCGTTATCAGGGGTGGGTCTGAAGCTTTCTTT. Protein product: CSVIRGGSEAFF.